The rows below give T cell receptor beta chains drawn from one sample of a study of blood T cell repertoires in COVID-19. Clones were sequenced by immunoSEQ multiplex PCR, and TCRdb holds only the in-frame ones, with some missing. This repertoire shows approximately 330,000 clones, roughly 90% found once; its top ten account for under 5%. The sequenced sample consisted of peripheral blood. These receptors all come from a woman in her fifties or sixties with active or convalescent COVID-19. Both conserved end residues are part of each CDR3. The D gene is left open where the match is weak.

j_call	d_call	v_call	cdr3_aa	cdr3_nt
TRBJ2-7	NA	TRBV21-1	CASGGREAHYEQYF	TGTGCCAGCGGGGGGCGGGAGGCACATTACGAGCAGTACTTC
TRBJ1-4	NA	TRBV19	CASRNQILNEKLFF	TGTGCCAGTAGAAACCAGATCCTTAATGAAAAACTGTTTTTT
TRBJ1-2	NA	TRBV19	CASSVGGLNYGYTF	TGTGCCAGTAGTGTCGGGGGGCTGAACTATGGCTACACCTTC
TRBJ2-7	TRBD2	TRBV2	CASTVGTRTYEQYF	TGTGCCAGCACGGTAGGGACTAGGACCTACGAGCAGTACTTC
TRBJ1-1	NA	TRBV5-1	CASSFARGQGGGTEAFF	TGCGCCAGCAGCTTCGCAAGGGGCCAGGGCGGGGGCACTGAAGCTTTCTTT
TRBJ2-1	NA	TRBV7-2	CASSLKRASVNEQFF	TGTGCCAGCAGCTTAAAGCGTGCATCCGTGAATGAGCAGTTCTTC
TRBJ1-5	TRBD1	TRBV24-1	CATSDLLDRVGQPQHF	TGTGCCACCAGTGATTTGCTGGACAGGGTTGGCCAGCCCCAGCATTTT
TRBJ1-1	TRBD1	TRBV4-1	CASSQFPFETGGYTEAFF	TGCGCCAGCAGCCAATTTCCGTTTGAAACAGGGGGCTACACTGAAGCTTTCTTT
TRBJ2-7	NA	TRBV27	CASSLSGRASYEQYF	TGTGCCAGCAGTTTATCGGGCAGGGCGTCCTACGAGCAGTACTTC
TRBJ1-4	NA	TRBV5-5	CASSLGQINEKLFF	TGTGCCAGCAGCTTGGGGCAGATTAATGAAAAACTGTTTTTT
TRBJ1-1	NA	TRBV5-1	CASSWGTMNTEAFF	TGCGCCAGCAGCTGGGGCACCATGAACACTGAAGCTTTCTTT
TRBJ2-7	NA	TRBV2	CASSGTYEQYF	TGTGCCAGCAGCGGTACCTACGAGCAGTACTTC
TRBJ1-2	TRBD1	TRBV11-2	CASSARRGQYGYTF	TGTGCCAGCAGCGCCCGGAGGGGGCAGTATGGCTACACCTTC
TRBJ1-2	NA	TRBV18	CASSPSAIRGGGYTF	TGTGCCAGCTCACCATCGGCGATCCGTGGGGGGGGCTACACCTTC
TRBJ1-6	NA	TRBV4-3	CASSQDRAGRYSPLHF	TGCGCCAGCAGCCAAGATCGGGCAGGGAGGTATTCACCCCTCCACTTT